This TCR beta chain was identified in a study of PD-L1 blockade in urothelial cancer. Study as a whole: Males with bladder-origin urothelial cancer made up about 90% of the 29 patients. The analyses of blood took place 3 weeks (second dose) and 6 weeks after treatment start.

J was trimmed by 4 bases and V by 4 bases; bases with no gene match: 7. The CDR3 totals 17 residues. Germline V lookup: CDR1 SGDLS, CDR2 YYNGEE. Assay used: immunoSEQ multiplex PCR; TCRdb lists only in-frame clones, some missing. The sample yields around 35,000 clones, about 79% seen once. This receptor was taken from a man in his 60s with urothelial cancer. The source material was PBMCs, sampled around atezolizumab (anti-PD-L1) treatment. This sequence joins TRBV9 and TRBJ2-1; 14 nucleotides align to TRBD2. CDR3 in DNA: TGTGCCAGCAGCCATGGACTAGCGGGGGGTAGATACAATGAGCAGTTCTTC. It is translated as CASSHGLAGGRYNEQFF.